This T cell receptor beta chain appears in the sequencing data of a study of blood T cell repertoires in COVID-19. This CDR3 comprises 15 residues. The germline V gene encodes CDR1 MNHEY and CDR2 SVGAGI. The ends lost 8 bases at V and 4 bases at J; junction bases unmatched: 6. Sequenced by immunoSEQ multiplex PCR; TCRdb stores in-frame clones only, minus some. This table holds approximately 300,000 clones, about 87% found once. This sequence originates from a woman aged 45-59 years with COVID-19, enrolled during active disease. The chain joins TRBV6-5 to TRBJ1-3; 12 nucleotides match TRBD1. The sequencing input was peripheral blood. The CDR3 loop reads CASCRDRGPGNTIYF. In nucleotides, the CDR3 is TGTGCCAGCTGCCGGGACAGGGGGCCGGGAAACACCATATATTTT.